The next 20 T cell receptor beta chains were all read from a single sample in a study of blood T cell repertoires in COVID-19. Here immunoSEQ multiplex PCR was the method, and the copy in TCRdb shows in-frame clones only, minus some. This sample has 150,000 or so clones; less than 90% occur once, and the top ten carry 3.5% to 5%. Sequencing was carried out using PBMCs or T cells enriched from blood (not recorded which). The source of these receptors is a woman in her forties or fifties who had recovered from COVID-19.

V gene TRBV13 combines with J gene TRBJ1-1; TRBD1 aligns across 8 bases. The CDR3 runs to 16 residues. Germline loops: CDR1 PRHDT, CDR2 FYEKMQ (reference sequence). Trimming removed 5 bases from V and 1 base from J; junction bases left unmatched: 9. CDR3 loop: CASSEYDRGPNTEAFF. CDR3 nucleotide sequence: TGTGCCAGCAGCGAGTACGACAGGGGACCGAACACTGAAGCTTTCTTT. Full variable domain (rest looked up from reference TRBV13 and TRBJ1-1): AAGVIQSPRHLIKEKRETATLKCYPIPRHDTVYWYQQGPGQDPQFLISFYEKMQSDKGSIPDRFSAQQFSDYHSELNMSSLELGDSALYFCASSEYDRGPNTEAFFGQGTRLTVV.

This clone showed up just once. The rearrangement uses TRBV5-1 and TRBJ1-5; no clear D gene. The CDR3 has 16 amino acids. V was pared by 4 bases and J by 5 bases, with 19 bases between. Per germline, CDR1 SGHRS and CDR2 YFSETQ. CDR3 in DNA: TGCGCCAGCAGCCCCGAGGGTAGAGGGAGCTATCAGCCCCAGCATTTT. Translated, it gives CASSPEGRGSYQPQHF.

V usage is TRBV28 and J usage is TRBJ1-6; weak D call: TRBD1 (5 bases). This CDR3 has 16 residues. Per germline, CDR1 MDHEN and CDR2 SYDVKM. Deletions cut 5 bases from V and 2 bases from J, with 13 bases between. The CDR3 DNA is TGTGCCAGCAGTGGGGGGGGTGGTACCTATAATTCACCCCTCCACTTT. Translation gives CASSGGGGTYNSPLHF.

The chain uses TRBV12-5 and TRBJ1-4; TRBD1 aligns across 7 bases. Germline assignment: CDR1 LGHNT and CDR2 FRNRAP. The junction had 6 bases not matched to a gene; V was cut back by 6 bases and J by 8 bases. The CDR3 is made up of 13 amino acids. In nucleotides, the CDR3 is TGTGCTAGTGGCCCGACAGGGAACGAAAAACTGTTTTTT. Its protein product is CASGPTGNEKLFF.

J is TRBJ1-4 and V is TRBV19; no firm D call. V lost 10 bases to trimming and J lost 2 bases, with 11 bases between them. The germline V gene has CDR1 LNHDA and CDR2 SQIVND (reference sequence). CDR3 length equals 13 residues. CDR3 amino acids: CATQTNTNEKLFF. CDR3 DNA sequence: TGTGCCACACAGACGAATACTAATGAAAAACTGTTTTTT.

This clone showed up many times. V usage is TRBV9 and J usage is TRBJ1-4; 8 bases match TRBD1. Trimming at V came to 6 bases and at J to 6 bases, leaving 4 bases not matched to a gene. Germline V CDR1 and CDR2: SGDLS, YYNGEE. The CDR3 totals 13 residues. This CDR3 is CASNSGGYEKLFF. The CDR3 nucleotides read TGTGCCAGCAACTCAGGGGGCTATGAAAAACTGTTTTTT. Together with reference TRBV9 and TRBJ1-4, the CDR3 gives the full variable domain: DSGVTQTPKHLITATGQRVTLRCSPRSGDLSVYWYQQSLDQGLQFLIQYYNGEERAKGNILERFSAQQFPDLHSELNLSSLELGDSALYFCASNSGGYEKLFFGSGTQLSVL.

This rearrangement joins TRBV12-3 or TRBV12-4 to TRBJ2-3; D remains unclear. Trimming cost V 6 bases and J 4 bases, with 11 bases left between them. The CDR3 has 13 amino acids. CDR3 loop: CASSLRRADTQYF. The CDR3 DNA reads TGTGCCAGCAGCCTGCGACGGGCAGATACGCAGTATTTT.

This chain connects TRBV7-9 to TRBJ2-3; 12 nucleotides align to TRBD2. Germline CDR1 is SEHNR and CDR2 is FQNEAQ (reference sequence). The CDR3 loop spans 15 amino acids. V shed 5 bases, J shed 0 bases, and the junction held 0 bases outside the gene matches. DNA of the CDR3: TGTGCCAGCAGCGGACTAGCGGGGAGCACAGATACGCAGTATTTT. Translating it yields CASSGLAGSTDTQYF.

CDR3 sequence: CATSTPAGRTDTQYF. Written as DNA, the CDR3 is TGTGCCACCAGCACACCAGCGGGGCGCACAGATACGCAGTATTTT. The chain joins TRBV15 to TRBJ2-3; the match to TRBD2 covers 7 bases. This CDR3 spans 15 amino acids. Germline V CDR1 and CDR2: LNHNV, YYDKDF (reference sequence). V trimming: 4 bases; J trimming: 1 base; junction bases outside the gene matches: 5.

The chain carries TRBV29-1 and TRBJ1-1; the match to TRBD1 covers 9 bases. The CDR3 has 14 residues. Trimming took 7 bases from V and 10 from J; bases not matched to a gene: 16. Germline V gene lookup returns CDR1 SQVTM and CDR2 ANQGSEA. The CDR3 spells CSGSDRTGGGGAFF. In nucleotides, the CDR3 is TGCAGCGGGTCGGACAGAACAGGGGGCGGAGGAGCTTTCTTT. The full variable domain, with the rest looked up from reference TRBV29-1 and TRBJ1-1, is SAVISQKPSRDICQRGTSLTIQCQVDSQVTMMFWYRQQPGQSLTLIATANQGSEATYESGFVIDKFPISRPNLTFSTLTVSNMSPEDSSIYLCSGSDRTGGGGAFFGQGTRLTVV.

In its sample, this clone was seen a few times. The V call is TRBV3-1 (or the pseudogene TRBV3-2), the J call TRBJ1-1; D is unclear. The V end was cut by 4 bases, the J end by 3 bases, with 9 bases between. Germline V gene data show CDR1 as LGHDT and CDR2 as YNNKEL (reference sequence). The CDR3 is 13 amino acids. The CDR3 loop is CASSLSEYTEAFF. The DNA for the CDR3 is TGTGCCAGCAGCCTTTCCGAGTACACTGAAGCTTTCTTT.

This chain uses TRBV28 with TRBJ1-5; tentatively, D is TRBD1 (6 bases). Germline V CDR1 and CDR2: MDHEN, SYDVKM. The CDR3 covers 14 residues. The V end lost 7 bases, the J end lost 2 bases, and 12 bases lay between the germline ends. The CDR3 bases are TGTGCCAGCACCAAGCGGACAGGCAATCAGCCCCAGCATTTT. Translating gives CASTKRTGNQPQHF.

The chain has TRBV11-1 and TRBJ1-2, with D unclear. V was cut by 1 base and J by 4 bases, with 13 bases left in between. The V gene's germline CDR1 is SGHAT and CDR2 FQDESV (reference sequence). The CDR3 is 15 residues long. CDR3 region: CASSLGPLLIYGYTF. DNA of the CDR3: TGTGCCAGCAGCTTAGGCCCCCTCCTAATCTATGGCTACACCTTC.

The rearrangement joins TRBV11-2 to TRBJ1-1; D not certain. The CDR3 has 14 residues. With 3 bases removed from V and 1 base from J, the gap between germline ends came to 9 bases. In germline, CDR1 is SGHAT, CDR2 FQNNGV. CDR3 sequence (DNA): TGTGCCAGCAGCTTCTGGGCCGAGAACACTGAAGCTTTCTTT. It translates to CASSFWAENTEAFF.

The chain has TRBV11-2 and TRBJ2-3, with unresolved D. Germline V gene sequence: CDR1 SGHAT, CDR2 FQNNGV. There are 11 residues in the CDR3. Between the trimmed V and J ends, which lost 3 bases and 7 bases, there was a span of 5 bases. The CDR3 coding sequence is TGTGCCAGCAGCTTTCGTTATACGCAGTATTTT. This codes for CASSFRYTQYF.

The J gene is TRBJ2-2, the V gene TRBV10-1; 7 bases are a match to TRBD2. The CDR3 has 19 residues. The ends lost 0 bases at V and 2 bases at J; junction bases unmatched: 12. Germline CDR1 reads WNHNN; CDR2 reads SYGVQD (reference sequence). This chain's CDR3 is CASSESERQSGVNTGELFF. Here the CDR3 DNA reads TGCGCCAGCAGTGAGTCAGAACGTCAGAGCGGGGTTAACACCGGGGAGCTGTTTTTT.

The V and J genes are TRBV21-1 and TRBJ1-2; TRBD1 is the table's D call and was not checked against the DNA. TRBV21-1 is a recognized pseudogene. The CDR3 is 19 amino acids. DNA of the CDR3: TGTGCCAGCAGCAAATCTTCTGCCCCGAACGGACAGGGAAACTATGGCTACACCTTC. This encodes CASSKSSAPNGQGNYGYTF.

The CDR3 spells CASQPGLATFTDTQYF. The CDR3 coding sequence is TGTGCCAGCCAACCGGGACTAGCGACTTTCACAGATACGCAGTATTTT. The J gene is TRBJ2-3, the V gene TRBV9; TRBD2 matches 10 bases. CDR1 is SGDLS and CDR2 is YYNGEE in the germline V gene. The CDR3 is 16 amino acids. The ends lost 7 bases at V and 2 bases at J; junction bases unmatched: 10.

The chain couples TRBV18 to TRBJ2-2; a possible D gene is TRBD1 (6 bases). The CDR3 extends over 16 amino acids. Germline loops: CDR1 KGHSH, CDR2 LQKENI. V was trimmed by 4 bases and J by 2 bases, leaving 14 bases between them. CDR3 amino acids: CASSLQGQTNTGELFF. The CDR3 DNA sequence: TGTGCCAGCTCACTCCAGGGACAAACAAACACCGGGGAGCTGTTTTTT.

This sequence joins TRBV7-8 and TRBJ2-2; D is unclear. Looked up from germline, CDR1 is SGHVS and CDR2 is FQNEAQ. The CDR3 extends over 12 amino acids. Trimming pared 6 bases from V and 10 bases from J, leaving 12 bases between. This chain's CDR3 is CASREPMQELFF. The CDR3 DNA sequence: TGTGCCAGCAGAGAACCTATGCAGGAGCTGTTTTTT.